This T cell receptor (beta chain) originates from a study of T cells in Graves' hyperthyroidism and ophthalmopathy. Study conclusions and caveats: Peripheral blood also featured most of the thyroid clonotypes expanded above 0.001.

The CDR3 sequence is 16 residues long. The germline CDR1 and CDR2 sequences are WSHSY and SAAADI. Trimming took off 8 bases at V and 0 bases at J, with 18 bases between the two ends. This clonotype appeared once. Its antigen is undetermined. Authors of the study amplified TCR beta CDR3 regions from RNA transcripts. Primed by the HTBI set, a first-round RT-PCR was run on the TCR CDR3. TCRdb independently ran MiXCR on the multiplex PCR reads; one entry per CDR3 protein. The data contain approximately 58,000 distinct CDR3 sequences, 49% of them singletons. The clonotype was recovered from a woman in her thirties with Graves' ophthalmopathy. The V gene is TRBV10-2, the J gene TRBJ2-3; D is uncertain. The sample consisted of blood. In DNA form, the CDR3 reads TGCGCCAGCGGGAACTACGAGCAGTTTAGCACAGATACGCAGTATTTT. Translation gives CASGNYEQFSTDTQYF.